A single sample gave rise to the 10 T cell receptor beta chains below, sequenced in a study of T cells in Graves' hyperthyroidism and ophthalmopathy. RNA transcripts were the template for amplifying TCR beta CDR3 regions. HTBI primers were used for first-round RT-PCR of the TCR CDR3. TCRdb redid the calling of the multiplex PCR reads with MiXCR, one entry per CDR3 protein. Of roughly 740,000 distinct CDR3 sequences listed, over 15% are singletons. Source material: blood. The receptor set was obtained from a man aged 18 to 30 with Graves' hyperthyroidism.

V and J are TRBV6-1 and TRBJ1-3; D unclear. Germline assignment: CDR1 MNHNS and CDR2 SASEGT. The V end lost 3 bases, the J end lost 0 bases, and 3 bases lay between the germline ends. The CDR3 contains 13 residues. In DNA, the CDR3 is TGTGCCAGCAGTGAGATCTCTGGAAACACCATATATTTT. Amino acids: CASSEISGNTIYF.

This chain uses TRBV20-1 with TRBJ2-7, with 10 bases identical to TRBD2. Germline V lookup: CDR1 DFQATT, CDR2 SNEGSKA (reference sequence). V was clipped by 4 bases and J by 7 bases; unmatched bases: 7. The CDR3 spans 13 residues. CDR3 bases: TGCAGTGCTACAGCGGGAGGGCTAGAAGAGCAGTACTTC. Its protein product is CSATAGGLEEQYF.

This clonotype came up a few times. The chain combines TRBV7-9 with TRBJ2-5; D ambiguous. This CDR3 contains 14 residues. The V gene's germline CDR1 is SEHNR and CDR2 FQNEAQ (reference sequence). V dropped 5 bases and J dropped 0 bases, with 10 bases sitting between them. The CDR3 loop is CASSVTEYQETQYF. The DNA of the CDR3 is TGTGCCAGCAGCGTCACAGAGTACCAAGAGACCCAGTACTTC.

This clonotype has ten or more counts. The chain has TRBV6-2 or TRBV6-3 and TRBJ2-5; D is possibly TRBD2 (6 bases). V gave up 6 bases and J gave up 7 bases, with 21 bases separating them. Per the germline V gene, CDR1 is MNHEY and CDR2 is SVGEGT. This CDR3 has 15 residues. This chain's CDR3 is CASSPTRRAVGTQYF. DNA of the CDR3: TGTGCCAGCAGCCCCACCCGGAGGGCCGTCGGGACCCAGTACTTC.

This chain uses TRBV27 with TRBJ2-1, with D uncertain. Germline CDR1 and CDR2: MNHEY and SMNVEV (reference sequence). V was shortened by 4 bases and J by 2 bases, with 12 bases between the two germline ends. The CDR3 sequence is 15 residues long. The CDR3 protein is CASSSADLTYNEQFF. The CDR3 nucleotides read TGTGCCAGCAGTTCAGCTGATTTGACCTACAATGAGCAGTTCTTC.

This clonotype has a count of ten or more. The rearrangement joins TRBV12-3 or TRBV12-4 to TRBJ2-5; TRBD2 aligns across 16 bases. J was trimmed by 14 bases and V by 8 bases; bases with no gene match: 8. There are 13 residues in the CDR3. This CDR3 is CASQGLAGGITYF. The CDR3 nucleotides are TGTGCCAGCCAGGGACTAGCGGGAGGGATTACATACTTC.

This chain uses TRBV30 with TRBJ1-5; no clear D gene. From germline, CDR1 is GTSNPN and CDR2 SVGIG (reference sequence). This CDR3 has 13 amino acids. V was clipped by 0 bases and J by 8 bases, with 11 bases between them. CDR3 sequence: CAWSVGRLEPQHF. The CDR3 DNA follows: TGTGCCTGGAGTGTAGGCCGTTTGGAGCCCCAGCATTTT.

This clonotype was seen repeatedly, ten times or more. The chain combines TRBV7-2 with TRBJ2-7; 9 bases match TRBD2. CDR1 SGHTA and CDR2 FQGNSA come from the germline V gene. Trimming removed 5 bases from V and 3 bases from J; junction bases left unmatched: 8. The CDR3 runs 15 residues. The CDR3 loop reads CASSLRLAEDYEQYF. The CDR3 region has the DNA TGTGCCAGCAGCCTAAGACTAGCGGAGGACTACGAGCAGTACTTC.

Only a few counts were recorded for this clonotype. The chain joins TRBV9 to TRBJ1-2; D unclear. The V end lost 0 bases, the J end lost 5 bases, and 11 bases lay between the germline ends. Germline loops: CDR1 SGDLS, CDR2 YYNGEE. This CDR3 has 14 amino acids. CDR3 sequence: CASSVAPGEYGYTF. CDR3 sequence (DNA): TGTGCCAGCAGCGTAGCTCCGGGTGAATATGGCTACACCTTC.

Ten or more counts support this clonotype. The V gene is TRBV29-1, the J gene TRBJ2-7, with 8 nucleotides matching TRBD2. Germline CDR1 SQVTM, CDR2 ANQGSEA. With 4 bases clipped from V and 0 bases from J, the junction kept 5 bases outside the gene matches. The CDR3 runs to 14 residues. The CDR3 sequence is CSVAGGGSSYEQYF. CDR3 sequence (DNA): TGCAGCGTTGCCGGCGGGGGGAGCTCCTACGAGCAGTACTTC.